This TCR beta chain stems from a study of CD8 T cells in ankylosing spondylitis. Study-wide results and caveats: Past research had described some motif variants in reactive arthritis synovial fluid and blood. Several highly homologous variants formed a TCR beta motif that appeared characteristic of ankylosing spondylitis blood.

CDR3 length: 16 residues. Germline CDR1 DFQATT, CDR2 SNEGSKA (reference sequence). After removal of 0 bases from V and 4 bases from J, the junction contained 10 bases not matched to a gene. Quantitative 5'-RACE with molecular barcodes generated TCR beta libraries. Each CDR3 protein gets one entry after TCRdb re-called the 5' RACE reads with MiXCR. The sample yields around 770,000 distinct CDR3 sequences, roughly 20% seen once. Comment on this clonotype: Its target is unknown.

The clonotype was recovered from a male donor with ankylosing spondylitis. Sample: blood, either unsorted or a sorted T cell fraction (not recorded which). V usage is TRBV20-1 and J usage is TRBJ2-7, with 9 bases lining up with TRBD2. The CDR3 nucleotides are TGCAGTGCTAGAGACCAGAGGCGGGAGGGAGGTTACGAGCAGTACTTC. It specifies CSARDQRREGGYEQYF.